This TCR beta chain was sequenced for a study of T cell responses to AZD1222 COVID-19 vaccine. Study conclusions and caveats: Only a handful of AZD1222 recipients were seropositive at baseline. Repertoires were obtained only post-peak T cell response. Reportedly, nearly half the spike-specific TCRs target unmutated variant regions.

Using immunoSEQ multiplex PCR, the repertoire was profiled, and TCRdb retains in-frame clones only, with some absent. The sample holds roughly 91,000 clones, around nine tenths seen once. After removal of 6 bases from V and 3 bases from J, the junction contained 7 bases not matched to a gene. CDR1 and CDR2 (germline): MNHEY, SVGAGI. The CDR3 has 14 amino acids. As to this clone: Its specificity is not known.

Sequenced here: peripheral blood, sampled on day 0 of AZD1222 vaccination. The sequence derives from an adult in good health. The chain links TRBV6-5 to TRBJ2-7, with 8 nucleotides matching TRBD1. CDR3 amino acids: CASSPGTGLYEQYF. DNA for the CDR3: TGTGCCAGCAGCCCCGGGACAGGCCTCTACGAGCAGTACTTC.